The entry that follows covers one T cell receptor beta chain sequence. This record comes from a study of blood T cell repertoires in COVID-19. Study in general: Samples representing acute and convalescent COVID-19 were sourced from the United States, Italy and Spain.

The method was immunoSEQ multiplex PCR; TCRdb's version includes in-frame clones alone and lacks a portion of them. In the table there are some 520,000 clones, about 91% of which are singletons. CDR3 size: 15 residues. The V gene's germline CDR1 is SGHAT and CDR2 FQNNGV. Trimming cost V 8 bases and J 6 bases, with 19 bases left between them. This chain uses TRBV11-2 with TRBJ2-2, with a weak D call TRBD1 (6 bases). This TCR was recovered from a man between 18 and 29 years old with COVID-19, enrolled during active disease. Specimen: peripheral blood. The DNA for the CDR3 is TGTGCCAGCTGCCTCTACAGGGATTTCGCCGGGGAGCTGTTTTTT. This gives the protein CASCLYRDFAGELFF.